Shown below are 8 T cell receptor beta chains from a single sample sequenced in a study of T cell repertoires in cytomegalovirus infection. TCRdb used MiXCR to reprocess the reads, holding one entry per CDR3 protein. The sample records around 800,000 distinct CDR3 sequences, around a third being singletons. Their target antigens are unknown. The sample was cultured CD8+ T cells from PBMCs, taken from culture after CMV antigen stimulation. The receptors originated from a human donor in good health (CMV status not recorded). Some clones in this sample may be carry-over from other donors' samples.

The genes are TRBV4-1 and TRBJ2-2; 8 bases agree with TRBD2. Per the germline V gene, CDR1 is MGHRA and CDR2 is YSYEKL. The CDR3 sequence is 17 residues long. V shed 3 bases, J shed 3 bases, and the junction held 9 bases outside the gene matches. The CDR3 DNA reads TGCGCCAGCAGCCATCCTAACGGGGGGGCCGACACCGGGGAGCTGTTTTTT. Its protein product is CASSHPNGGADTGELFF.

The chain couples TRBV19 to TRBJ1-4, with D tentatively TRBD1 (6 bases). The CDR3 sequence is 15 residues long. The V end lost 0 bases, the J end lost 7 bases, and 12 bases lay between the germline ends. Germline V gene data show CDR1 as LNHDA and CDR2 as SQIVND (reference sequence). This chain's CDR3 is CASSIDNRVGEKLFF. In nucleotides, the CDR3 is TGTGCCAGTAGTATAGACAACAGGGTCGGTGAAAAACTGTTTTTT.

V usage is TRBV7-9 and J usage is TRBJ1-2; 12 positions agree with TRBD1. The CDR3 loop spans 15 amino acids. The germline CDR1 and CDR2 sequences are SEHNR and FQNEAQ (reference sequence). Germline trimming cut 4 bases from V and 6 bases from J; bases unmatched to any gene: 6. The CDR3 DNA sequence: TGTGCCAGCAGCTCCCGGGACAGGGGGCTTGATGGCTACACCTTC. Protein sequence: CASSSRDRGLDGYTF.

This clonotype was picked up many times. The chain employs TRBV7-2 and TRBJ2-3; 8 bases fit TRBD2. The length of the CDR3 is 17 residues. Looked up from germline, CDR1 is SGHTA and CDR2 is FQGNSA. J was trimmed by 5 bases and V by 3 bases; bases with no gene match: 13. CDR3 sequence reads: CASSFWGDGGAQDTQYF. DNA for the CDR3: TGTGCCAGCAGCTTCTGGGGGGACGGGGGGGCCCAAGATACGCAGTATTTT. The complete variable domain, with remaining parts taken from reference TRBV7-2 and TRBJ2-3, reads GAGVSQSPSNKVTEKGKDVELRCDPISGHTALYWYRQSLGQGLEFLIYFQGNSAPDKSGLPSDRFSAERTGGSVSTLTIQRTQQEDSAVYLCASSFWGDGGAQDTQYFGPGTRLTVL.

The chain is built from TRBV7-6 and TRBJ2-7; either TRBD1 or TRBD2 may fit D (6 bases each). Trimming took off 4 bases at V and 3 bases at J, with 13 bases between the two ends. The germline CDR1 and CDR2 sequences are SGHVS and FNYEAQ. The CDR3 runs to 14 residues. The CDR3 protein is CASSSTGRIYEQYF. The CDR3 region has the DNA TGTGCCAGCAGCTCTACAGGGAGGATCTACGAGCAGTACTTC. Full variable domain (remainder filled in from reference TRBV7-6 and TRBJ2-7): GAGVSQSPRYKVTKRGQDVALRCDPISGHVSLYWYRQALGQGPEFLTYFNYEAQQDKSGLPNDRFSAERPEGSISTLTIQRTEQRDSAMYRCASSSTGRIYEQYFGPGTRLTVT.

This clonotype came up many times. J is TRBJ1-1 and V is TRBV7-2; 11 nucleotides align to TRBD1. The CDR3 loop spans 18 amino acids. Looked up from germline, CDR1 is SGHTA and CDR2 is FQGNSA. J was trimmed by 1 base and V by 5 bases; bases with no gene match: 12. CDR3 in amino acids: CASSLDPRTGGWNTEAFF. Written as DNA, the CDR3 is TGTGCCAGCAGCCTAGATCCCCGGACAGGGGGCTGGAACACTGAAGCTTTCTTT.

This clonotype appeared a few times. The chain combines TRBV12-3 or TRBV12-4 with TRBJ2-3; D not certain. V lost 6 bases and J lost 6, with 10 bases in between. This CDR3 spans 12 amino acids. The CDR3 here is CASSRRLDTQYF. CDR3 nucleotide sequence: TGTGCCAGCAGCCGAAGACTCGATACGCAGTATTTT.

A few counts support this clonotype. The chain couples TRBV6-2 or TRBV6-3 to TRBJ1-5; D unresolved. V lost 0 bases to trimming and J lost 5 bases, with 5 bases between them. The V gene's germline CDR1 is MNHEY and CDR2 SVGEGT. The CDR3 extends over 13 amino acids. CDR3 DNA sequence: TGTGCCAGCAGTTACTCGAGGCATCAGCCCCAGCATTTT. Translating it yields CASSYSRHQPQHF.